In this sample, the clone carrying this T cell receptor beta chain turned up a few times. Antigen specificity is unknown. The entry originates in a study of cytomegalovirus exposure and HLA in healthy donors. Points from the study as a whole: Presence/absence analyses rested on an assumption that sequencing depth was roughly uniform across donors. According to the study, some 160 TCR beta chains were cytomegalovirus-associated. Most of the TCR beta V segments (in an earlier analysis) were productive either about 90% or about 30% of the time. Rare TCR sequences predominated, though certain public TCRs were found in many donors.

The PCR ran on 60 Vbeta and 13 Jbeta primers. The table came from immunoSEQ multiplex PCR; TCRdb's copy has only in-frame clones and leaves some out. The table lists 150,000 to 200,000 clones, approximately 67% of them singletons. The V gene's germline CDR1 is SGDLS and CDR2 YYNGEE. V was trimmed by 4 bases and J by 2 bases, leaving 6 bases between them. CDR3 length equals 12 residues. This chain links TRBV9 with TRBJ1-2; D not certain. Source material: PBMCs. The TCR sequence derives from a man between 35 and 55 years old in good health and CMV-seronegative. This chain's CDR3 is CASSPQNYGYTF. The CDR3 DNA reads TGTGCCAGCAGCCCGCAGAACTATGGCTACACCTTC.